Presented here are 20 T cell receptor beta chains from one specimen sequenced in a study of T cell changes during pregnancy in multiple sclerosis. Produced via immunoSEQ multiplex PCR; TCRdb's table is partial and in-frame only. The sample contains roughly 48,000 clones, over 90% of which appear only once. The sample consisted of CD8+ T cells from peripheral blood mononuclear cells, taken in the first trimester of pregnancy. The receptors originated from a female donor with multiple sclerosis, enrolled in a pregnancy study.

The chain links TRBV28 to TRBJ1-5; the D gene is possibly TRBD1 (5 bases). V was cut by 7 bases and J by 2 bases, with 12 bases left in between. There are 14 residues in the CDR3. Germline V lookup: CDR1 MDHEN, CDR2 SYDVKM. The CDR3 loop is CASTTQVGNQPQHF. CDR3 DNA: TGTGCCAGCACCACACAGGTTGGCAATCAGCCCCAGCATTTT.

The table lists this clone with a count of one. This chain joins TRBV9 and TRBJ2-5, with 9 bases matching TRBD1. Germline CDR1 SGDLS, CDR2 YYNGEE. Trimming took 3 bases from V and 0 from J; bases not matched to a gene: 9. CDR3 length: 17 residues. Written as DNA, the CDR3 is TGTGCCAGCAGCGCTGGACAGGGGCCAGCGTACCAAGAGACCCAGTACTTC. Translating it yields CASSAGQGPAYQETQYF.

This clone was seen more than once but under ten times. The chain links TRBV19 to TRBJ1-1; D gene uncertain. This CDR3 has 12 amino acids. The germline V gene encodes CDR1 LNHDA and CDR2 SQIVND (reference sequence). Trimming took off 5 bases at V and 1 base at J, with 5 bases between the two ends. This CDR3 is CASSLANTEAFF. CDR3 coding DNA: TGTGCCAGTAGTTTGGCGAACACTGAAGCTTTCTTT.

The chain employs TRBV27 and TRBJ2-1; D not certain. This CDR3 contains 12 residues. Germline CDR1 MNHEY, CDR2 SMNVEV (reference sequence). Trimming shortened V by 7 bases and J by 6 bases, and 10 bases separated the two germline ends. The CDR3 DNA reads as TGTGCCAGCAACCAGACTCCCAATGAGCAGTTCTTC. It codes for CASNQTPNEQFF.

The rearrangement uses TRBV27 and TRBJ2-1; 9 bases match TRBD1. Trimming removed 5 bases from V and 7 bases from J; junction bases left unmatched: 3. Germline V CDR1 and CDR2: MNHEY, SMNVEV (reference sequence). The CDR3 extends over 13 amino acids. The CDR3 region is CASSTDRGNEQFF. CDR3 in DNA: TGTGCCAGCAGTACCGACAGGGGGAATGAGCAGTTCTTC.

The chain uses TRBV7-9 and TRBJ1-4, with 7 bases that match TRBD1. With 0 bases clipped from V and 10 bases from J, the junction kept 11 bases outside the gene matches. The CDR3 is made up of 16 amino acids. CDR1 and CDR2 (germline): SEHNR, FQNEAQ (reference sequence). The CDR3 is CASSLAGGQDLRKLFF. CDR3 sequence (DNA): TGTGCCAGCAGCTTAGCGGGCGGACAGGATTTGAGAAAACTGTTTTTT.

V is TRBV6-5 and J is TRBJ2-7; perhaps TRBD1 as D (7 bases). Trimming removed 5 bases from V and 3 bases from J, with 17 bases in between. CDR1 and CDR2 (germline): MNHEY, SVGAGI. This CDR3 has 15 residues. CDR3 in amino acids: CASSPGDSVNYEQYF. DNA for the CDR3: TGTGCCAGCAGTCCGGGGGACAGCGTCAACTACGAGCAGTACTTC.

The chain joins TRBV11-1 to TRBJ2-7; perhaps TRBD2 as D (5 bases). The CDR3 is 13 residues long. The V and J ends lost 6 bases and 3 bases respectively, with 12 bases between them. Germline values: CDR1 SGHAT, CDR2 FQDESV (reference sequence). CDR3 sequence (DNA): TGTGCCAGCAGTTCGACGGGGTTCTACGAGCAGTACTTC. Translating gives CASSSTGFYEQYF.

This clone was counted only a few times. The chain links TRBV7-2 to TRBJ2-7, with 7 positions matching TRBD1. This CDR3 is 16 amino acids long. Germline V gives CDR1 SGHTA, CDR2 FQGNSA. The V gene end was trimmed by 0 bases and the J gene end by 4 bases; junction bases not matched to a gene: 9. CDR3 protein: CASSLAKDRRRYEQYF. The CDR3 coding sequence is TGTGCCAGCAGCTTAGCGAAGGACAGGAGAAGGTACGAGCAGTACTTC.

The chain is built from TRBV27 and TRBJ1-1; D not resolved. The germline CDR1 and CDR2 sequences are MNHEY and SMNVEV (reference sequence). This CDR3 spans 13 amino acids. The V end lost 3 bases, the J end lost 1 base, and 6 bases lay between the germline ends. CDR3 nucleotides: TGTGCCAGCAGTTTTGCCAGGAACACTGAAGCTTTCTTT. Residues: CASSFARNTEAFF.

J is TRBJ2-7 and V is TRBV6-5; 9 bases fit TRBD1. CDR1 MNHEY and CDR2 SVGAGI come from the germline V gene. The junction had 9 bases not matched to a gene; V was cut back by 6 bases and J by 0 bases. The CDR3 sequence is 16 residues long. In nucleotides, the CDR3 is TGTGCCAGCAGATACATGACAGGGGGGAGCTCCTACGAGCAGTACTTC. Its protein is CASRYMTGGSSYEQYF.

This chain joins TRBV27 and TRBJ2-2; 7 bases agree with TRBD2. Germline values: CDR1 MNHEY, CDR2 SMNVEV (reference sequence). J gave up 6 bases and V 5 bases, and 6 bases lay outside the gene matches. CDR3 length equals 14 residues. Here the CDR3 DNA reads TGTGCCAGCAGTCCGTATGGACTAGCCGGGGAGCTGTTTTTT. Translated: CASSPYGLAGELFF.

The chain uses TRBV13 and TRBJ1-2; 7 nucleotides align to TRBD1. V shed 5 bases and J 4 bases; nucleotides not matched to a gene: 13. Germline V gene data show CDR1 as PRHDT and CDR2 as FYEKMQ (reference sequence). The CDR3 length is 16 residues. The CDR3: CASSTVGDSRIYGYTF. The CDR3 DNA reads as TGTGCCAGCAGCACAGTGGGGGACAGCAGGATCTATGGCTACACCTTC.

This chain links TRBV19 with TRBJ1-1; D gene ambiguous. Trimming pared 5 bases from V and 1 base from J, leaving 8 bases between. This CDR3 comprises 13 residues. Germline V lookup: CDR1 LNHDA, CDR2 SQIVND (reference sequence). CDR3 residues: CASSFGGNTEAFF. The CDR3 bases are TGTGCCAGTAGTTTCGGCGGGAACACTGAAGCTTTCTTT. The full variable domain, completed using reference TRBV19 and TRBJ1-1, is DGGITQSPKYLFRKEGQNVTLSCEQNLNHDAMYWYRQDPGQGLRLIYYSQIVNDFQKGDIAEGYSVSREKKESFPLTVTSAQKNPTAFYLCASSFGGNTEAFFGQGTRLTVV.

V gene TRBV14 combines with J gene TRBJ2-1; 13 bases are a match to TRBD2. The CDR3 covers 19 residues. The ends lost 5 bases at V and 5 bases at J; junction bases unmatched: 15. CDR1 and CDR2 (germline): SGHDN, FVKESK. The CDR3: CASSGDSVRLAGGDNEQFF. The CDR3 nucleotides are TGTGCCAGCAGCGGGGACTCCGTTAGACTAGCGGGAGGAGACAATGAGCAGTTCTTC.

J is TRBJ2-2 and V is TRBV18; tentative D call: TRBD2 (6 bases). Trimming cost V 3 bases and J 6 bases, with 8 bases left between them. This CDR3 has 13 residues. The germline gives CDR1 KGHSH, CDR2 LQKENI. Here the CDR3 DNA reads TGTGCCAGCTCACCGACGGGGGCCGGGGAGCTGTTTTTT. Translated: CASSPTGAGELFF.

The chain links TRBV10-1 to TRBJ1-2; 9 bases line up with TRBD1. Trimming took 6 bases from V and 4 from J; bases not matched to a gene: 12. The germline CDR1 and CDR2 sequences are WNHNN and SYGVQD (reference sequence). The CDR3 sequence is 16 residues long. CDR3: CASSGEFGTGIYGYTF. Written as DNA, the CDR3 is TGCGCCAGCAGCGGGGAGTTTGGGACAGGGATCTATGGCTACACCTTC.

The rearrangement links TRBV29-1 to TRBJ2-3, with TRBD2 matching over 7 bases. Trimming at V came to 3 bases and at J to 6 bases, leaving 15 bases not matched to a gene. In germline, CDR1 is SQVTM, CDR2 ANQGSEA. The CDR3 covers 16 residues. DNA of the CDR3: TGCAGCGTTGAGGGTCTTATGAGGGAGGGCCCGGATACGCAGTATTTT. Translation: CSVEGLMREGPDTQYF.

This clone was detected a few times. The V call is TRBV29-1, the J call TRBJ2-1, with D possibly TRBD1 on 6 matching bases. V lost 7 bases and J lost 2, with 12 bases in between. Germline V gene lookup returns CDR1 SQVTM and CDR2 ANQGSEA. The CDR3 has 13 amino acids. The CDR3 bases are TGCAGCGCCAGGGGTCTCACCTACAATGAGCAGTTCTTC. It yields the protein CSARGLTYNEQFF.

J is TRBJ2-7 and V is TRBV27; 9 nucleotides line up with TRBD1. J lost 9 bases, V lost 2 bases, and 2 bases had no gene match. The CDR3 sequence is 12 residues long. Germline values: CDR1 MNHEY, CDR2 SMNVEV (reference sequence). CDR3: CASSLQGQGQYF. For the CDR3, the DNA is TGTGCCAGCAGTTTACAGGGACAGGGGCAGTACTTC.